The 5 T cell receptor beta chains below were found in one sample sequenced in a study of long-term antiretroviral therapy in people with HIV. This was the immunoSEQ v3.0 assay at survey level. Only in-frame clones appear in the TCRdb table, and some are missing; sequencing was by immunoSEQ multiplex PCR. This sample yields around 26,000 clones, of which over 85% are seen a single time; over 8.5% belongs to the top ten. The sample consisted of unsorted PBMCs, taken 7.6 years after starting antiretroviral therapy. The receptors were gathered from a woman aged 40 to 55 with HIV.

The chain recombines TRBV19 with TRBJ2-4; 8 positions match TRBD2. V lost 1 base, J lost 14 bases, and 1 base stayed unmatched. The CDR3 is made up of 11 amino acids. Germline V gene sequence: CDR1 LNHDA, CDR2 SQIVND (reference sequence). CDR3: CASSIGTSKYF. CDR3 DNA sequence: TGTGCCAGTAGTATAGGGACTAGCAAGTACTTC.

CDR3 coding DNA: TGCAGCGTTCCGGGACAGGGTAATGAAGCTTTCTTT. This encodes CSVPGQGNEAFF. The rearrangement uses TRBV29-1 and TRBJ1-1; 9 bases are a match to TRBD1. CDR1 SQVTM and CDR2 ANQGSEA come from the germline V gene. The CDR3 sequence is 12 residues long. V was clipped by 5 bases and J by 7 bases; unmatched bases: 5.

This chain connects TRBV7-9 to TRBJ1-1, with TRBD1 as a possible D gene (6 bases). Deletions cut 4 bases from V and 4 bases from J, with 13 bases between. The CDR3 covers 14 residues. CDR1 is SEHNR, CDR2 FQNEAQ, per germline (reference sequence). CDR3 in DNA: TGTGCCAGCAGCTCGGGGGGGGGCCTCACTGAAGCTTTCTTT. Translated: CASSSGGGLTEAFF.

This clone occurred a few times. The rearrangement joins TRBV4-1 to TRBJ2-7; D is perhaps TRBD1 (5 bases). Germline V gives CDR1 MGHRA, CDR2 YSYEKL. Trimming cost V 4 bases and J 1 base, with 11 bases left between them. The CDR3 spans 14 residues. The CDR3 nucleotides read TGCGCCAGCAGCCCCGGAACAGGTTCCTACGAGCAGTACTTC. It yields the protein CASSPGTGSYEQYF.

The rearrangement uses TRBV6-5 and TRBJ2-5; 7 bases fit TRBD2. Trimming removed 2 bases from V and 2 bases from J; junction bases left unmatched: 5. This CDR3 spans 15 amino acids. CDR1 MNHEY and CDR2 SVGAGI come from the germline V gene. The CDR3 sequence: CASSYPLGGQETQYF. CDR3 DNA sequence: TGTGCCAGCAGTTACCCGCTGGGGGGGCAAGAGACCCAGTACTTC.